Described below is a single T cell receptor beta chain sequence and its context. This entry belongs to a study of graft-versus-host responses after intestinal transplantation. Looking at the study overall: All recipients were transplanted with multivisceral, liver-intestinal, or isolated intestinal grafts.

This table comes from immunoSEQ multiplex PCR, and its TCRdb copy is limited to in-frame clones, with some not included. The sample carries about 9,600 clones, 90% to 95% recorded once. This CDR3 is built from 15 residues. Germline V gene data show CDR1 as LGHNA and CDR2 as YNFKEQ. V shed 5 bases and J 3 bases; nucleotides not matched to a gene: 8. The chain carries TRBV4-2 and TRBJ2-7, with TRBD1 identical over 9 bases. The sample was bone marrow, taken approximately 520 days after intestinal transplantation. The sequence came from a human patient who received an intestinal transplant, so some T cells may come from the graft donor. The CDR3: CASSLAGQGHYEQYF. In DNA form, the CDR3 reads TGTGCCAGCAGCTTGGCGGGACAGGGCCACTACGAGCAGTACTTC.